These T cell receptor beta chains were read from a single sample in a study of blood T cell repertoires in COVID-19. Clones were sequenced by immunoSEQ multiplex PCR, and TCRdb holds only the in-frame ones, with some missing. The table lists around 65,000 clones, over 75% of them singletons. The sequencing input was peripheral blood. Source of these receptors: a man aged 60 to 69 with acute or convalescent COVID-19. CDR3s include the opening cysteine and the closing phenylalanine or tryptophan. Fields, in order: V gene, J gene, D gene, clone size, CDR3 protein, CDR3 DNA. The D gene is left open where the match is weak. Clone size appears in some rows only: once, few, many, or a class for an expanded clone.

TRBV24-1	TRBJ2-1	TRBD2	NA	CATSDSSGSSYNEQFF	TGTGCCACCAGTGATTCTAGCGGGAGCTCCTACAATGAGCAGTTCTTC
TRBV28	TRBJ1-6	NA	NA	CASSSPFRYRTKGPSPLHF	TGTGCCAGCAGTTCCCCATTCCGATATCGGACAAAAGGTCCTTCACCCCTCCACTTT
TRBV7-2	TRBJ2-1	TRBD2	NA	CASSVSGRGEQFF	TGTGCCAGCAGCGTTAGCGGGAGGGGTGAGCAGTTCTTC
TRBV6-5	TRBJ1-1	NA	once	CASSSGGTEAFF	TGTGCCAGCAGTTCGGGGGGGACTGAAGCTTTCTTT
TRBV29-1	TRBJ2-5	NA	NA	CSVEPQRAGETQYF	TGCAGCGTTGAGCCCCAGAGGGCCGGAGAGACCCAGTACTTC
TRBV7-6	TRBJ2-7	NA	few	CASSPLQGTYEQYF	TGTGCCAGCAGCCCTCTCCAGGGAACCTACGAGCAGTACTTC
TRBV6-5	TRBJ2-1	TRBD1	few	CASSYDRVEQFF	TGTGCCAGCAGTTACGACAGGGTGGAGCAGTTCTTC
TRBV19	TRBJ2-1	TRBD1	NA	CASTRGSRDRRYEQFF	TGTGCCAGTACCCGCGGGTCCCGGGACAGGCGATATGAGCAGTTCTTC
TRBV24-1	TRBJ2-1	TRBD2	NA	CATSDSGTSVYNEQFF	TGTGCCACCAGTGATTCCGGGACTAGCGTCTACAATGAGCAGTTCTTC
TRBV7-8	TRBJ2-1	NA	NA	CASSPKTIAYSSYNEQFF	TGTGCCAGCAGCCCCAAAACAATAGCCTATAGCTCCTACAATGAGCAGTTCTTC
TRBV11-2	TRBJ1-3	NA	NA	CASSVAGTLTGNTIYF	TGTGCCAGCAGCGTCGCTGGCACCTTAACTGGAAACACCATATATTTT
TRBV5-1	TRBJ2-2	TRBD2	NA	CASSLGLAAGELFF	TGCGCCAGCAGCTTGGGTCTAGCGGCCGGGGAGCTGTTTTTT
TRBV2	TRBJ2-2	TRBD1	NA	CASSDGQGVTGELFF	TGTGCCAGCAGTGACGGACAGGGGGTCACCGGGGAGCTGTTTTTT
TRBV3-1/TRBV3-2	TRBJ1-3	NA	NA	CASSQVQGPSGNTIYF	TGTGCCAGCAGCCAAGTTCAGGGGCCATCTGGAAACACCATATATTTT
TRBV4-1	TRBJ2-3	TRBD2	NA	CASSQEGTSASSTDTQYF	TGCGCCAGCAGCCAAGAGGGGACTAGCGCATCTAGCACAGATACGCAGTATTTT
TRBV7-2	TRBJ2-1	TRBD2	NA	CASSYRAGGLYNEQFF	TGTGCCAGCAGCTACCGAGCGGGAGGGTTATACAATGAGCAGTTCTTC
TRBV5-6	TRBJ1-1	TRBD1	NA	CASSSPLGQGGTEAFF	TGTGCCAGCAGCTCGCCCTTAGGACAGGGAGGGACTGAAGCTTTCTTT
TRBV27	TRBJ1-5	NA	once	CASRSGGNNQPQHF	TGTGCCAGCCGCTCGGGGGGGAATAATCAGCCCCAGCATTTT
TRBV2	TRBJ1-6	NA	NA	CASSGTAGPLHF	TGTGCCAGCAGTGGGACAGCAGGGCCCCTCCACTTT
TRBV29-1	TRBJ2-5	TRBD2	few	CSVRLAVNQETQYF	TGCAGCGTTAGACTAGCGGTTAATCAAGAGACCCAGTACTTC
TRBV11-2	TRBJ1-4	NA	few	CASSLGHEKLFF	TGTGCCAGCAGCTTGGGGCATGAAAAACTGTTTTTT
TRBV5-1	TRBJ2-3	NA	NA	CASSLTAKDTQYF	TGCGCCAGCAGCTTGACCGCTAAAGATACGCAGTATTTT
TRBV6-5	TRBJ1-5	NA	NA	CASSYPGERPQHF	TGTGCCAGCAGTTACCCGGGTGAGCGGCCCCAGCATTTT
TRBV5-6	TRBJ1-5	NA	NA	CASSLSGFNQPQHF	TGTGCCAGCAGCTTGTCAGGGTTCAATCAGCCCCAGCATTTT
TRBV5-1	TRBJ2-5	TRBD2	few	CASSSRLAGGIFARETQYF	TGCGCCAGCAGCTCAAGACTAGCGGGAGGCATTTTCGCAAGGGAGACCCAGTACTTC
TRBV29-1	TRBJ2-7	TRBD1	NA	CSGTGGRGLDEQYF	TGCAGCGGAACAGGGGGCCGGGGTCTGGACGAGCAGTACTTC
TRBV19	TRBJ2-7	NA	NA	CASSVGLQVSYEQYF	TGTGCCAGTAGTGTGGGACTTCAGGTCTCCTACGAGCAGTACTTC
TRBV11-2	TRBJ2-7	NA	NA	CASSLDVDTSYEQYF	TGTGCCAGCAGCTTAGATGTGGACACCTCCTACGAGCAGTACTTC